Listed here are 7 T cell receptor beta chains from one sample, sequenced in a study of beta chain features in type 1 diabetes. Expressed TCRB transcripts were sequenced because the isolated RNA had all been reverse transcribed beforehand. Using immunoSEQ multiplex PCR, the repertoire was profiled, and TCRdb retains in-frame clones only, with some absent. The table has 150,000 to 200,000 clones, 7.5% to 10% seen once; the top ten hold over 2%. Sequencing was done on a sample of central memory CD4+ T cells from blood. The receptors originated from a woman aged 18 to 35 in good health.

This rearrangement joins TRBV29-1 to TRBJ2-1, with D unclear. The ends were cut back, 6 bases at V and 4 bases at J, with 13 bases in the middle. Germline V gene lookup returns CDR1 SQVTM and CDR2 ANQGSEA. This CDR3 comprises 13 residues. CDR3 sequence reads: CSVTPRRYNEQFF. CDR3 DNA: TGCAGCGTGACCCCCCGGCGGTACAATGAGCAGTTCTTC.

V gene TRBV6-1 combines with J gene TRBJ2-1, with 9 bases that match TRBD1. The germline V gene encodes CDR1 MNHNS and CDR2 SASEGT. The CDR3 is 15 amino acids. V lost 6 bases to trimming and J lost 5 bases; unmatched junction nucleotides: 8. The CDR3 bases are TGTGCCAGCAGATATCGGGACAGGGAGGACAATGAGCAGTTCTTC. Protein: CASRYRDREDNEQFF.

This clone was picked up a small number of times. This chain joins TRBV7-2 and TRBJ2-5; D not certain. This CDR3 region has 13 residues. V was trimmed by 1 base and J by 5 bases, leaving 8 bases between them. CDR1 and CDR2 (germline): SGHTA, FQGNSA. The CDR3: CASSLGLSETQYF. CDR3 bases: TGTGCCAGCAGCTTAGGCCTATCGGAGACCCAGTACTTC.

The CDR3 DNA reads as TGTGCCACCAGCAGTCCGGGACACTGGAACACTGAAGCTTTCTTT. As protein: CATSSPGHWNTEAFF. This chain joins TRBV6-5 and TRBJ1-1; D might be TRBD1 (6 bases). V was shortened by 10 bases and J by 1 base, with 19 bases between the two germline ends. The CDR3 loop spans 15 amino acids. Germline assignment: CDR1 MNHEY and CDR2 SVGAGI.

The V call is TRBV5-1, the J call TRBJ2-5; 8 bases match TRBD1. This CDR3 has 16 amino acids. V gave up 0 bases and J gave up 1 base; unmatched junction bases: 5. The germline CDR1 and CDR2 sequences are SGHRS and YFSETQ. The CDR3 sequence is CASSLGTGWAQETQYF. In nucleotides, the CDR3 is TGCGCCAGCAGCTTGGGGACAGGGTGGGCCCAAGAGACCCAGTACTTC.

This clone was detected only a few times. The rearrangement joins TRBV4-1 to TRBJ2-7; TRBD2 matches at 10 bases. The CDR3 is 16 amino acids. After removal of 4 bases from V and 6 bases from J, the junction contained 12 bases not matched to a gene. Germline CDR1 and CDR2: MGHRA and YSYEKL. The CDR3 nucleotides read TGCGCCAGCAGCCCCTCCCAGCGGGAGGGTTTCCGCGAGCAGTACTTC. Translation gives CASSPSQREGFREQYF.

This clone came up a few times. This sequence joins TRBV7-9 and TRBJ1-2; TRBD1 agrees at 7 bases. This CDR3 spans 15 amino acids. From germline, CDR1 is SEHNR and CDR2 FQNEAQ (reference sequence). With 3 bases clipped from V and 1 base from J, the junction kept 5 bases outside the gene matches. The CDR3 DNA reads TGTGCCAGCAGCTTCAATGACAGGGTTAACTATGGCTACACCTTC. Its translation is CASSFNDRVNYGYTF.